The sample holds a few counts of the clone carrying this T cell receptor beta chain. What it binds is unknown. V lost 6 bases, J lost 5 bases, and 10 bases stayed unmatched. This CDR3 is 16 amino acids long. Germline values: CDR1 SNHLY, CDR2 FYNNEI. The PCR ran on 60 Vbeta and 13 Jbeta primers. Some clones are missing from TCRdb's copy, which holds only in-frame ones; the method was immunoSEQ multiplex PCR. Of about 100,000 clones listed, about four fifths are singletons. This sample stems from a study of cytomegalovirus exposure and HLA in healthy donors. Overall study findings and caveats: Per a prior analysis, the majority of TCR beta V segments were productive roughly 90% or roughly 30% of the time.

This rearrangement joins TRBV2 to TRBJ2-5; 12 nucleotides line up with TRBD2. Sample: PBMCs. The receptor's source is a woman in her 70s in good health and CMV-seropositive. As DNA, the CDR3 is TGTGCCAGCAGCCAGCTAGCGGGAGGGCCTCGGGAGACCCAGTACTTC. Protein product: CASSQLAGGPRETQYF.